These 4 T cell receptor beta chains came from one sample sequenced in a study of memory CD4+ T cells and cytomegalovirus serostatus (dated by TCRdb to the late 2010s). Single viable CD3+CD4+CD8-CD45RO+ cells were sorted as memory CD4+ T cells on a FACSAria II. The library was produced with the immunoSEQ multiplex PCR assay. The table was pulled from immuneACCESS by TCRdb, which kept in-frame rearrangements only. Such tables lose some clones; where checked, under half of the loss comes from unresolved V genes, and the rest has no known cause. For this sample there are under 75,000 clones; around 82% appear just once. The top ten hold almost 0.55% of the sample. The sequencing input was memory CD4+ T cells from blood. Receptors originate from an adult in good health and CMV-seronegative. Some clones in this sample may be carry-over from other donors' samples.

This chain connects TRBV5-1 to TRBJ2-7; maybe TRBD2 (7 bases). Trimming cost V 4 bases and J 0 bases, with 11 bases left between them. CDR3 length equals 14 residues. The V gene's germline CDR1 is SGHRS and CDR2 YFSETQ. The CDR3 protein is CASSKGGGSYEQYF. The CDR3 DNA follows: TGCGCCAGCAGCAAGGGGGGGGGCTCCTACGAGCAGTACTTC. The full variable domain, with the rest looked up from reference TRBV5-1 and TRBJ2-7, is KAGVTQTPRYLIKTRGQQVTLSCSPISGHRSVSWYQQTPGQGLQFLFEYFSETQRNKGNFPGRFSGRQFSNSRSEMNVSTLELGDSALYLCASSKGGGSYEQYFGPGTRLTVT.

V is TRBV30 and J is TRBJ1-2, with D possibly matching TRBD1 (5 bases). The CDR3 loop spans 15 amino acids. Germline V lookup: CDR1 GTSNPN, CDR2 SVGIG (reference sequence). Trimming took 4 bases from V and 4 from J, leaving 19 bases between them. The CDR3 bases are TGTGCCTGGAAACCGGGGGACCCCAGCACCTATGGCTACACCTTC. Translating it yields CAWKPGDPSTYGYTF.

The CDR3 spells CASSNLPGNEAFF. CDR3 bases: TGTGCCAGCAGTAATCTACCGGGAAACGAAGCTTTCTTT. The chain has TRBV7-2 and TRBJ1-1; D unresolved. The germline V and J ends were trimmed by 6 bases and 8 bases, with 16 bases remaining between them. CDR1 is SGHTA, CDR2 FQGNSA, per germline. The CDR3 runs to 13 residues.

This CDR3 is CASSSGQGAGETQYF. The CDR3 nucleotides are TGTGCCAGTAGTTCCGGCCAGGGGGCGGGAGAGACCCAGTACTTC. The J gene is TRBJ2-5, the V gene TRBV19; 8 nucleotides align to TRBD1. Per germline, CDR1 LNHDA and CDR2 SQIVND (reference sequence). V trimming: 5 bases; J trimming: 4 bases; junction bases outside the gene matches: 9. CDR3 length: 15 residues.